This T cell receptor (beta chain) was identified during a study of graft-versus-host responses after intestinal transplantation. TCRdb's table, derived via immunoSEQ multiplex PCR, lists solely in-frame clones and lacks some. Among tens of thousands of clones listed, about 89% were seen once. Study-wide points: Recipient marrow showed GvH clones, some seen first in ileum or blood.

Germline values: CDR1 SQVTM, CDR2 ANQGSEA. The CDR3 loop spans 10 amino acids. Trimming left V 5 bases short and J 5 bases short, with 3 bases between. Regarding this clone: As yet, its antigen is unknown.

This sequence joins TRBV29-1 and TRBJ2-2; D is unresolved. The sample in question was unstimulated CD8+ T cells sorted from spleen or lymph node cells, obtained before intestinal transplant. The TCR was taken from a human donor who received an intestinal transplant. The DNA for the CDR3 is TGCAGCGTTCATACCGGGGAGCTGTTTTTT. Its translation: CSVHTGELFF.